Listed below are T cell receptor beta chains from one sample, sequenced in a study of cytomegalovirus exposure and HLA in healthy donors. Sequencing used immunoSEQ multiplex PCR; TCRdb keeps in-frame clones, though not all of them. Of about 170,000 clones in the sample, roughly 85% are singletons; the top ten hold approximately 1.5%. The sequenced sample was PBMCs. The receptors stem from a male donor in good health and CMV-seronegative. The CDR3 runs from the conserved cysteine through the conserved F or W. Fields, in order: D gene, J gene, clone size, V gene, CDR3 protein, CDR3 DNA. D genes are given only for firm matches. The listing skips clone size in some rows; elsewhere it reads once, few, many or a size class.

>NA|TRBJ1-4|NA|TRBV5-4
CASSLDSLGGEKLFF
TGTGCCAGCAGCTTGGACAGCCTGGGAGGTGAAAAACTGTTTTTT
>NA|TRBJ1-5|NA|TRBV5-1
CASSLTGKGDNQPQHF
TGCGCCAGCAGCTTGACAGGGAAGGGGGACAATCAGCCCCAGCATTTT
>TRBD1|TRBJ2-3|NA|TRBV29-1
CSAEGTGETDTQYF
TGCAGCGCCGAAGGGACAGGGGAGACAGATACGCAGTATTTT
>NA|TRBJ1-2|once|TRBV2
CARTVANYGYTF
TGTGCCAGGACAGTAGCTAACTATGGCTACACCTTC
>NA|TRBJ1-3|NA|TRBV6-5
CASIGGGNTIYF
TGTGCCAGCATCGGGGGGGGAAACACCATATATTTT
>TRBD1|TRBJ1-1|NA|TRBV19
CASSTLRQGQNTEAFF
TGTGCCAGTAGTACCCTAAGACAGGGACAGAACACTGAAGCTTTCTTT
>TRBD2|TRBJ2-2|NA|TRBV19
CASSSGGLAGTGELFF
TGTGCCAGTAGTTCCGGAGGGCTAGCGGGAACCGGGGAGCTGTTTTTT
>NA|TRBJ2-7|NA|TRBV29-1
CSVVRQVTYEQYF
TGCAGCGTTGTGAGACAGGTGACCTACGAGCAGTACTTC
>NA|TRBJ1-1|NA|TRBV5-1
CASSLAGGVVTEAFF
TGCGCCAGCAGCCTGGCAGGAGGGGTCGTCACTGAAGCTTTCTTT
>NA|TRBJ2-1|once|TRBV12-5
CASGPNTGAGNNEQFF
TGTGCTAGTGGCCCCAATACAGGGGCGGGAAACAATGAGCAGTTCTTC
>NA|TRBJ1-1|NA|TRBV9
CASSRPGSNTEAFF
TGTGCCAGCAGCCGTCCAGGCTCTAACACTGAAGCTTTCTTT
>TRBD1|TRBJ1-1|NA|TRBV5-1
CASSPSAGTGSTEAFF
TGCGCCAGCAGCCCGTCCGCCGGGACAGGGAGTACTGAAGCTTTCTTT
>NA|TRBJ2-2|once|TRBV11-3
CASSLVVAGPNTGELFF
TGTGCCAGCAGCTTAGTGGTTGCAGGGCCGAACACCGGGGAGCTGTTTTTT
>TRBD2|TRBJ2-1|NA|TRBV25-1
CASSDGAGVRDYNEQFF
TGTGCCAGCAGTGACGGGGCGGGAGTAAGGGACTACAATGAGCAGTTCTTC
>NA|TRBJ1-4|NA|TRBV11-2
CASSLEGRGNEKLFF
TGTGCCAGCAGCTTAGAGGGACGGGGGAATGAAAAACTGTTTTTT
>TRBD1|TRBJ1-2|NA|TRBV7-9
CASSPGQANYGYTF
TGTGCCAGCAGCCCAGGACAGGCTAACTATGGCTACACCTTC
>TRBD1|TRBJ1-6|NA|TRBV11-2
CATRGTGENNSPLHF
TGTGCCACCCGGGGGACAGGAGAAAATAATTCACCCCTCCACTTT
>NA|TRBJ2-2|NA|TRBV6-1
CASSETRNTGELFF
TGTGCCAGCAGTGAAACTAGAAACACCGGGGAGCTGTTTTTT
>NA|TRBJ2-7|NA|TRBV6-1
CASSGRGTTSSSYEQYF
TGTGCCAGCAGTGGAAGGGGAACAACTAGCAGCTCCTACGAGCAGTACTTC
>NA|TRBJ1-4|NA|TRBV15
CATSRDPIVPGLFF
TGTGCCACCAGCAGAGACCCCATCGTCCCGGGGCTGTTTTTT
>NA|TRBJ2-7|NA|TRBV9
CASSEAPVSGYEQYF
TGTGCCAGCAGCGAGGCCCCAGTCTCAGGCTACGAGCAGTACTTC
>TRBD2|TRBJ2-7|NA|TRBV27
CASSVGGWNEQYF
TGTGCCAGCAGTGTGGGAGGGTGGAACGAGCAGTACTTC
>NA|TRBJ2-1|few|TRBV5-6
CASSFGGKPQFF
TGTGCCAGCAGCTTCGGAGGGAAGCCGCAGTTCTTC
>NA|TRBJ1-3|NA|TRBV7-9
CASSPTGSSGNTIYF
TGTGCCAGCAGTCCCACAGGGAGCTCTGGAAACACCATATATTTT
>NA|TRBJ2-3|NA|TRBV5-1
CASSGQGTDTQYF
TGCGCCAGCAGCGGTCAGGGCACAGATACGCAGTATTTT
>TRBD1|TRBJ2-7|NA|TRBV9
CASSSSRTGVEQYF
TGTGCCAGCAGCTCGTCTCGGACAGGCGTCGAGCAGTACTTC
>TRBD1|TRBJ2-7|NA|TRBV10-3
CAISETGVEQYF
TGTGCCATCAGTGAGACAGGGGTCGAGCAGTACTTC
>NA|TRBJ2-1|many|TRBV10-3
CAISEEGGGNEQFF
TGTGCCATCAGTGAGGAGGGCGGAGGGAATGAGCAGTTCTTC
>TRBD2|TRBJ2-3|NA|TRBV6-5
CASSSSGRADTQYF
TGTGCCAGCAGTTCCAGCGGGAGGGCCGATACGCAGTATTTT